This T cell receptor beta chain is drawn from a study of neurological immune-mediated disorders. Source material was 2 million unsorted PBMCs, stored at -80 °C in RNAlater. The cDNA came from 5'RACE with 10-nucleotide random UMIs. TCRdb redid the calling of the 5' RACE reads with MiXCR, one entry per CDR3 protein. Of about 74,000 distinct CDR3 sequences listed, roughly 5.6% are singletons. Points from the study as a whole: The repertoires of 18 of 34 multiple sclerosis patients were placed by phylogenetic grouping in a single related-CDR3 cluster, which may be a signature. Because no CDR3 amino acid sequences were shared across subjects by expanded clones, private repertoires were suggested in all groups.

This clonotype was observed at least ten times. The antigen remains unidentified. The CDR3 sequence is 20 residues long. Germline V gene lookup returns CDR1 LGHDT and CDR2 YNNKEL (reference sequence). The V segment lost 5 bases and the J segment 2 bases; nucleotides outside the gene matches: 16. The sequenced sample consisted of PBMCs. V and J are TRBV3-1 and TRBJ2-2, with 11 bases fitting TRBD2. The sequence came from a man younger than 35 with multiple sclerosis. In nucleotides, the CDR3 is TGTGCCAGCAGCGCCCGGACTAGCGGGCTGTGGGGAACCAACACCGGGGAGCTGTTTTTT. It yields the protein CASSARTSGLWGTNTGELFF. Together with reference TRBV3-1 and TRBJ2-2, the CDR3 gives the full variable domain: DTAVSQTPKYLVTQMGNDKSIKCEQNLGHDTMYWYKQDSKKFLKIMFSYNNKELIINETVPNRFSPKSPDKAHLNLHINSLELGDSAVYFCASSARTSGLWGTNTGELFFGEGSRLTVL.